One and the same sample provided the 17 T cell receptor beta chains below, sequenced in a study of blood T cell repertoires in COVID-19. Produced via immunoSEQ multiplex PCR; TCRdb's table is partial and in-frame only. The sample has approximately 100,000 clones; approximately 85% are singletons. Sequences were obtained from peripheral blood. These receptors were collected from a human donor in a cohort sampled during active COVID-19.

The V gene is TRBV30, the J gene TRBJ2-3, with 7 bases fitting TRBD2. V lost 0 bases to trimming and J lost 9 bases; unmatched junction nucleotides: 9. Per germline, CDR1 GTSNPN and CDR2 SVGIG (reference sequence). This CDR3 has 14 amino acids. CDR3 residues: CAWSVVRDYHTQYF. For the CDR3, the DNA is TGTGCCTGGAGTGTTGTCAGGGACTACCACACGCAGTATTTT.

The chain uses TRBV5-4 and TRBJ1-6, with a weak D call TRBD1 (5 bases). CDR3 length: 15 amino acids. CDR1 is SGHNT, CDR2 YYREEE, per germline (reference sequence). Trimming removed 0 bases at V and 7 bases at J, with 11 bases between. The CDR3 DNA reads TGTGCCAGCAGCTTGGCCGGGGGTAACAATTCACCCCTCCACTTT. This codes for CASSLAGGNNSPLHF.

V gene TRBV7-7 combines with J gene TRBJ2-3; 13 bases line up with TRBD2. Germline trimming cut 4 bases from V and 3 bases from J; bases unmatched to any gene: 13. Germline CDR1 reads SSHAT; CDR2 reads FNYEAQ (reference sequence). The length of the CDR3 is 19 residues. The CDR3 loop is CASSSWTSGSVMRTDTQYF. The CDR3, as DNA: TGTGCCAGCAGCTCCTGGACTAGCGGGAGTGTAATGAGAACAGATACGCAGTATTTT.

V is TRBV27 and J is TRBJ2-3; D remains ambiguous. V lost 3 bases, J lost 1 base, and 11 bases lay in between. The germline CDR1 and CDR2 sequences are MNHEY and SMNVEV (reference sequence). The CDR3 covers 15 residues. For the CDR3, the DNA is TGTGCCAGCAGTTTTGGAGAGACCGGCACAGATACGCAGTATTTT. Translating it yields CASSFGETGTDTQYF.

This clone was observed once. The chain joins TRBV18 to TRBJ1-1, with D uncertain. Germline CDR1 reads KGHSH; CDR2 reads LQKENI. V gave up 4 bases and J gave up 7 bases, with 13 bases separating them. The CDR3 loop spans 13 amino acids. The CDR3 sequence is CASSQRPEGEAFF. DNA for the CDR3: TGTGCCAGCTCACAACGACCAGAGGGTGAAGCTTTCTTT.

This chain connects TRBV2 to TRBJ1-4; TRBD1 might be the D (6 bases). This CDR3 spans 13 amino acids. Per germline, CDR1 SNHLY and CDR2 FYNNEI. V was trimmed by 7 bases and J by 7 bases, leaving 13 bases between them. The CDR3 DNA follows: TGTGCCAGCAACACAGGGTTTGCTGAAAAACTGTTTTTT. Translating gives CASNTGFAEKLFF.

V and J are TRBV7-2 and TRBJ2-5, with 10 bases fitting TRBD2. Germline trimming cut 3 bases from V and 3 bases from J; bases unmatched to any gene: 1. The CDR3 totals 14 residues. Per germline, CDR1 SGHTA and CDR2 FQGNSA. The CDR3 DNA follows: TGTGCCAGCAGCTTTAGCGGGGGGAAAGAGACCCAGTACTTC. This sequence encodes CASSFSGGKETQYF.

The rearrangement joins TRBV7-2 to TRBJ2-1; D might be TRBD1 (5 bases). Trimming removed 5 bases from V and 4 bases from J, with 15 bases in between. Germline V lookup: CDR1 SGHTA, CDR2 FQGNSA. The CDR3 runs 15 residues. DNA for the CDR3: TGTGCCAGCAGCATGACAGTAGCTCGGTACAATGAGCAGTTCTTC. It codes for CASSMTVARYNEQFF.

The chain is built from TRBV3-1 (or the pseudogene TRBV3-2) and TRBJ2-3; 10 positions match TRBD2. The germline V gene encodes CDR1 LGHDT and CDR2 YNNKEL (reference sequence). CDR3 length equals 15 residues. J was trimmed by 3 bases and V by 6 bases; bases with no gene match: 6. CDR3 sequence: CASSPSGGRTDTQYF. DNA for the CDR3: TGTGCCAGCAGTCCTAGCGGGGGCCGTACAGATACGCAGTATTTT.

V is TRBV27 and J is TRBJ2-3; the match to TRBD2 covers 7 bases. The CDR3 is 15 amino acids. Germline assignment: CDR1 MNHEY and CDR2 SMNVEV (reference sequence). V dropped 5 bases and J dropped 6; count of bases not matched to a gene: 11. The CDR3, as DNA: TGTGCCAGCAGTCTGACCGGGTCACTAGCGGATACGCAGTATTTT. This sequence encodes CASSLTGSLADTQYF.

The rearrangement links TRBV4-3 to TRBJ2-7, with 9 bases lining up with TRBD1. V lost 0 bases and J lost 2; bases outside the gene matches: 5. The V gene's germline CDR1 is LGHNA and CDR2 YSLEER. CDR3 length: 16 residues. CDR3 sequence reads: CASSQDWGQGPYEQYF. As DNA, the CDR3 is TGCGCCAGCAGCCAAGATTGGGGACAGGGCCCCTACGAGCAGTACTTC.

V is TRBV25-1 and J is TRBJ2-7; D possibly corresponds to TRBD1 (6 bases). V lost 2 bases and J 3 bases, leaving 11 bases between the germline ends. From germline, CDR1 is MGHDK and CDR2 SYGVNS. CDR3 length: 14 amino acids. The CDR3 reads CASSETTGYYEQYF. Written as DNA, the CDR3 is TGTGCCAGCAGTGAAACCACAGGGTACTACGAGCAGTACTTC.

The chain recombines TRBV2 with TRBJ2-3, with TRBD2 identical over 11 bases. CDR1 SNHLY and CDR2 FYNNEI come from the germline V gene. V shed 4 bases and J 5 bases; nucleotides not matched to a gene: 2. CDR3 length: 14 amino acids. CDR3 DNA: TGTGCCAGCAGTGGGGGGACTAGCGGAGATACGCAGTATTTT. This encodes CASSGGTSGDTQYF.

In this sample, this clone turned up many times. The chain carries TRBV7-9 and TRBJ1-2; D is ambiguous. The V gene's germline CDR1 is SEHNR and CDR2 FQNEAQ (reference sequence). The CDR3 extends over 13 amino acids. The V gene lost 8 bases and the J gene lost 1 base, with 11 bases spanning the gap. The chain's CDR3 is CASLPSGNYGYTF. CDR3 nucleotides: TGTGCCAGCTTGCCTAGCGGTAACTATGGCTACACCTTC.

The chain couples TRBV30 to TRBJ1-5; TRBD1 agrees at 9 bases. From germline, CDR1 is GTSNPN and CDR2 SVGIG (reference sequence). The CDR3 runs 15 residues. V was pared by 4 bases and J by 4 bases, with 8 bases of the junction left unmatched. The CDR3 DNA sequence: TGTGCCTGGAAATCCAGGGACAGGGATAATCAGCCCCAGCATTTT. Translated, it gives CAWKSRDRDNQPQHF. Full variable domain (missing parts from reference TRBV30 and TRBJ1-5): SQTIHQWPATLVQPVGSPLSLECTVEGTSNPNLYWYRQAAGRGLQLLFYSVGIGQISSEVPQNLSASRPQDRQFILSSKKLLLSDSGFYLCAWKSRDRDNQPQHFGDGTRLSIL.

V and J are TRBV19 and TRBJ1-5, with a possible D match to TRBD1 (6 bases). Germline loops: CDR1 LNHDA, CDR2 SQIVND (reference sequence). The CDR3 consists of 17 residues. Between the trimmed V and J ends, which lost 1 base and 2 bases, there was a span of 15 bases. The CDR3 region is CASSIVRGATGNQPQHF. The DNA for the CDR3 is TGTGCCAGTAGTATAGTTCGGGGGGCCACGGGCAATCAGCCCCAGCATTTT. Using reference TRBV19 and TRBJ1-5 for the parts outside the CDR3, the full variable domain is DGGITQSPKYLFRKEGQNVTLSCEQNLNHDAMYWYRQDPGQGLRLIYYSQIVNDFQKGDIAEGYSVSREKKESFPLTVTSAQKNPTAFYLCASSIVRGATGNQPQHFGDGTRLSIL.

The V call is TRBV7-2, the J call TRBJ1-1; 7 bases match TRBD1. Germline V CDR1 and CDR2: SGHTA, FQGNSA. The V and J ends lost 7 bases and 4 bases, in that order; junction bases with no gene match: 9. The CDR3 loop spans 14 amino acids. The CDR3 region has the DNA TGTGCCAGCATCTTCGGGACAGAGGGCACTGAAGCTTTCTTT. This sequence encodes CASIFGTEGTEAFF.